This TCR beta chain was obtained from a study of chemoradiotherapy in HPV16-positive cancers. Study conclusions and caveats: Candidate HPV-specific clones and E7-related TCR motifs grew in tumor during treatment.

Some clones are missing from TCRdb's copy, which holds only in-frame ones; the method was immunoSEQ multiplex PCR. This table holds roughly 70,000 clones, about nine tenths found once. This clone appeared once. Its specificity is unknown. Trimming took off 5 bases at V and 2 bases at J, with 13 bases between the two ends. Per germline, CDR1 SGHAT and CDR2 FQNNGV. The CDR3 is 14 amino acids. The TCR comes from a human donor with HPV-associated anogenital cancer. The chain uses TRBV11-2 and TRBJ2-7; tentatively, D is TRBD2 (6 bases). The sample here was blood, taken from a patient who underwent chemoradiotherapy. CDR3 nucleotide sequence: TGTGCCAGCAGCCCCCTGCGGGGAACCTACGAGCAGTACTTC. This sequence encodes CASSPLRGTYEQYF.